This T cell receptor beta chain was recovered during a study of blood T cell repertoires in COVID-19. At the level of the study: Sites across the United States, Italy and Spain contributed samples from acute and convalescent COVID-19. The analysed material was cDNA or gDNA that came from T cells, B-cell-depleted T cells, or PBMCs.

The CDR3 is 11 amino acids. Looked up from germline, CDR1 is LGHDT and CDR2 is YNNKEL (reference sequence). V lost 1 base and J lost 14, with 11 bases in between. Source study methods: Nucleated cell counts were estimated from reference gene primer amplification. TCRdb keeps only in-frame clones here, not all; method: immunoSEQ multiplex PCR. V, J and clone size reflect that table, while D and trimming were determined from the DNA. The sample carries 150,000 to 250,000 clones, around 79% recorded once. Recruited during active infection, patients (from Seattle) were subsequently followed longitudinally.

This chain joins TRBV3-1 (or the pseudogene TRBV3-2) and TRBJ1-1; D is unclear. The sequenced sample consisted of peripheral blood. This TCR came from a woman in her 40s with COVID-19, enrolled during active disease. The CDR3 loop reads CASSQASVFFF. The CDR3, as DNA: TGTGCCAGCAGCCAAGCCTCGGTATTCTTCTTT.